In this sample, the clone carrying this T cell receptor (beta chain) turned up a few times. Antigen unknown. With 60 Vbeta and 13 Jbeta primers, the PCR was carried out. Profiled with immunoSEQ multiplex PCR; TCRdb holds only in-frame clones, not every one. The table records 90,000 to 150,000 clones, 74% of them present only once. The data were obtained in a study of cytomegalovirus exposure and HLA in healthy donors. Study findings and constraints: Apart from CMV serostatus, no immune exposure information was available.

CDR1 and CDR2 (germline): SGHRS, YFSETQ. The ends lost 0 bases at V and 3 bases at J; junction bases unmatched: 10. The CDR3 length is 17 residues. The receptor's source is a human donor in good health. The sample was PBMCs. This rearrangement joins TRBV5-1 to TRBJ2-3; 7 nucleotides line up with TRBD1. For the CDR3, the DNA is TGCGCCAGCAGCTTGGTTCGACAGGGACAGAGAACAGATACGCAGTATTTT. It codes for CASSLVRQGQRTDTQYF.